These 4 T cell receptor beta chains share one sample of origin, sequenced in a study of cytomegalovirus exposure and HLA in healthy donors. Assay used: immunoSEQ multiplex PCR; TCRdb lists only in-frame clones, some missing. The sample contains 150,000 to 200,000 clones, 85% of which appear only once. What was sequenced was PBMCs. All receptors come from a man between 18 and 29 years old in good health and CMV-seropositive.

This clone showed up just a few times. V gene TRBV19 combines with J gene TRBJ1-4; possibly TRBD1 for D (6 bases). The CDR3 is made up of 13 amino acids. CDR1 is LNHDA, CDR2 SQIVND, per germline (reference sequence). V gave up 10 bases and J gave up 8 bases, with 17 bases separating them. CDR3 region: CATDRGAGEKLFF. The DNA for the CDR3 is TGTGCCACCGACCGGGGGGCTGGGGAAAAACTGTTTTTT.

This clone was found a few times. The CDR3 is CASSLAQGAYGYTF. CDR3 DNA sequence: TGCGCCAGCAGCTTGGCGCAGGGTGCCTATGGCTACACCTTC. The J gene is TRBJ1-2, the V gene TRBV5-1; a possible D gene is TRBD1 (5 bases). The CDR3 loop spans 14 amino acids. Germline V gene sequence: CDR1 SGHRS, CDR2 YFSETQ. Between the trimmed V and J ends, which lost 0 bases and 4 bases, there was a span of 10 bases.

This chain connects TRBV7-8 to TRBJ1-3; D uncertain. Germline CDR1 is SGHVS and CDR2 is FQNEAQ. This CDR3 comprises 16 residues. The V and J ends lost 3 bases and 0 bases respectively, with 12 bases between them. CDR3 sequence (DNA): TGTGCCAGCAGCTTCGAAGCCGGGAACTCTGGAAACACCATATATTTT. As protein: CASSFEAGNSGNTIYF.

The rearrangement joins TRBV27 to TRBJ2-5, with 14 bases matching TRBD2. The CDR3 extends over 17 amino acids. Trimming removed 6 bases from V and 5 bases from J; junction bases left unmatched: 11. Germline V gene lookup returns CDR1 MNHEY and CDR2 SMNVEV (reference sequence). Here the CDR3 DNA reads TGTGCCAGCAGCCCTAGGACTAGCGGGAGGATGGATGAGACCCAGTACTTC. Residues: CASSPRTSGRMDETQYF.